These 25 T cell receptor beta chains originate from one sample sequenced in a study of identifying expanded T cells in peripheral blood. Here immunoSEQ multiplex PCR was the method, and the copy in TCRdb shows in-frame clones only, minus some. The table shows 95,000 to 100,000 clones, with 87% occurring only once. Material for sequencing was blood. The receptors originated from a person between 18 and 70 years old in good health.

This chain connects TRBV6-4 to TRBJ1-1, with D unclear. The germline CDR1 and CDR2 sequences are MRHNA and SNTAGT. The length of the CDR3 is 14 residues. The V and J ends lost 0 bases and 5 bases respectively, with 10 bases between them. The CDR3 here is CASSDSNRGTEAFF. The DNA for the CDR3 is TGTGCCAGCAGTGACTCGAATAGAGGTACTGAAGCTTTCTTT.

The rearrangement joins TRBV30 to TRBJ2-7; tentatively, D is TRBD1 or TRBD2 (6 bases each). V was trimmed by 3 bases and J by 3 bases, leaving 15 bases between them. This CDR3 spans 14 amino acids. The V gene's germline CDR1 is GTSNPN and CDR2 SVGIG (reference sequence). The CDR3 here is CAWSHREDFYEQYF. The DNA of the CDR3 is TGTGCCTGGAGCCACAGGGAGGACTTCTACGAGCAGTACTTC.

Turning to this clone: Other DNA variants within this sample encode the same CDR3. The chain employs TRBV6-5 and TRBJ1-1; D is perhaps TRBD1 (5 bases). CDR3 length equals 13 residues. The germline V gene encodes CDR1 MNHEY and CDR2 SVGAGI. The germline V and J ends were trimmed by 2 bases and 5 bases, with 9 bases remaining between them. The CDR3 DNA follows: TGTGCCAGCAGTTACGGGGGAGGGACTGAAGCTTTCTTT. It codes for CASSYGGGTEAFF.

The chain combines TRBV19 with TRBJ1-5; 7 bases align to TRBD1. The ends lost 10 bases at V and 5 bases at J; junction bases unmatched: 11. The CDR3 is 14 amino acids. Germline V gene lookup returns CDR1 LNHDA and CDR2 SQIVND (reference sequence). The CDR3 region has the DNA TGTGCCACCTCATCAGGACAGGACTATCAGCCCCAGCATTTT. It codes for CATSSGQDYQPQHF.

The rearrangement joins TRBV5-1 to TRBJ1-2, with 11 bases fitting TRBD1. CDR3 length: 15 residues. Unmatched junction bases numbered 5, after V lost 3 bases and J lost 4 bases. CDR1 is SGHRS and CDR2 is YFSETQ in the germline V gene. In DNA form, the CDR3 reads TGCGCCAGCAGCTATGGACAGGGGGCGGTCTATGGCTACACCTTC. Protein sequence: CASSYGQGAVYGYTF.

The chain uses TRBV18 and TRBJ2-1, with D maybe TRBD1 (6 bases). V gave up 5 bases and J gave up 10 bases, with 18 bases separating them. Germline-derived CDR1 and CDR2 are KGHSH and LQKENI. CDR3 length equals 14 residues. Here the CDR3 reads CASSTQGISYEQFF. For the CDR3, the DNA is TGTGCCAGCTCAACCCAGGGGATTTCGTACGAGCAGTTCTTC.

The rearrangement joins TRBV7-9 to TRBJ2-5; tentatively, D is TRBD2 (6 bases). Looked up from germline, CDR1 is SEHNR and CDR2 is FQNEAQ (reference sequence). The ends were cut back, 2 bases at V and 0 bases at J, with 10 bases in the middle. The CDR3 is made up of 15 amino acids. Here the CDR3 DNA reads TGTGCCAGCAGCTTACTGGCGGGGTACCAAGAGACCCAGTACTTC. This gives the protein CASSLLAGYQETQYF.

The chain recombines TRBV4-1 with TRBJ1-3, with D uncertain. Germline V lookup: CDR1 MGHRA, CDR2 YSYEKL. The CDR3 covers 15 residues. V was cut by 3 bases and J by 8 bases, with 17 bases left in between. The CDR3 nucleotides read TGCGCCAGCAGCCACCTCGGGGAAGGGAGAGACACCATATATTTT. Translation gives CASSHLGEGRDTIYF.

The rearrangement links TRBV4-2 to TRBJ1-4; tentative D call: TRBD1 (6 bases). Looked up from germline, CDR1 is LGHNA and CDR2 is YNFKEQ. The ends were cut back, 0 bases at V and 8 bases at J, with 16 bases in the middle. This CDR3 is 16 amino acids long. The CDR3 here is CASSQDQAGVREKLFF. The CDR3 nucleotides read TGTGCCAGCAGCCAAGATCAGGCAGGGGTGCGCGAAAAACTGTTTTTT.

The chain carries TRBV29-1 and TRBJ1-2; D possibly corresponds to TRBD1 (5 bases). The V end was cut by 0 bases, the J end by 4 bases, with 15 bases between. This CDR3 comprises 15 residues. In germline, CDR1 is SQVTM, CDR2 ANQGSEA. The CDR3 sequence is CSVEDPTTGSYGYTF. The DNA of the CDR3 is TGCAGCGTTGAAGATCCCACCACAGGTTCCTATGGCTACACCTTC.

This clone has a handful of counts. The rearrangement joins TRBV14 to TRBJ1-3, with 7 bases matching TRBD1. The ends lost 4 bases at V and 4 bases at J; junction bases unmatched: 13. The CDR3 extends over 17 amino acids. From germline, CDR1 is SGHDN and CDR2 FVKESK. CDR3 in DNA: TGTGCCAGCAGCCCGCCCTATCGGAGAGGGGGCGGAAACACCATATATTTT. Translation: CASSPPYRRGGGNTIYF.

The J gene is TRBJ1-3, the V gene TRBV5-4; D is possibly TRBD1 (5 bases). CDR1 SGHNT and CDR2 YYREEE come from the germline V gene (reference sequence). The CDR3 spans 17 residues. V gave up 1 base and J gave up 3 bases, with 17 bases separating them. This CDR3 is CASSLSYAGRLGNTIYF. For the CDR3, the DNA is TGTGCCAGCAGCTTGTCTTATGCAGGGCGGCTTGGAAACACCATATATTTT.

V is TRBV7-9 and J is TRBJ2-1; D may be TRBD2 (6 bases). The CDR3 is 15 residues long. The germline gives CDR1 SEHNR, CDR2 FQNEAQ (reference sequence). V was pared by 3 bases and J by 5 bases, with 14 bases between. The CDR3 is CASSFLGLWNNEQFF. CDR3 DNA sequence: TGTGCCAGCAGCTTCCTGGGACTCTGGAACAATGAGCAGTTCTTC.

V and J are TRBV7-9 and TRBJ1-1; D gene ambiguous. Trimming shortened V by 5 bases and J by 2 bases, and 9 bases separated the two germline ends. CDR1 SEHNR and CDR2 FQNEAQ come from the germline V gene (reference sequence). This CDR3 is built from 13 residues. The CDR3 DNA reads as TGTGCCAGCAGCCTCGGTAGAAACACTGAAGCTTTCTTT. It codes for CASSLGRNTEAFF. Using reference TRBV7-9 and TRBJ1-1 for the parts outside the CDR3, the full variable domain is DTGVSQNPRHKITKRGQNVTFRCDPISEHNRLYWYRQTLGQGPEFLTYFQNEAQLEKSRLLSDRFSAERPKGSFSTLEIQRTEQGDSAMYLCASSLGRNTEAFFGQGTRLTVV.

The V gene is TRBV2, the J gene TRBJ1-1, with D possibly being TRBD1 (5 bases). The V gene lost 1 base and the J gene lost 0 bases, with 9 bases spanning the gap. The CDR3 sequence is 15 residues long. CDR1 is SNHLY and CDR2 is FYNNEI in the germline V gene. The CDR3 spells CASSEDAGMNTEAFF. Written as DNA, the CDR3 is TGTGCCAGCAGTGAAGATGCAGGGATGAACACTGAAGCTTTCTTT.

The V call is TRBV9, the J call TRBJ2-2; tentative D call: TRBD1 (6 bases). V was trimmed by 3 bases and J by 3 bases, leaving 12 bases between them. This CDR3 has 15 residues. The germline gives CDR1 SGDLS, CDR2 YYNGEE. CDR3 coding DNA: TGTGCCAGCAGCGAAAACAGGGCGCACACCGGGGAGCTGTTTTTT. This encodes CASSENRAHTGELFF.

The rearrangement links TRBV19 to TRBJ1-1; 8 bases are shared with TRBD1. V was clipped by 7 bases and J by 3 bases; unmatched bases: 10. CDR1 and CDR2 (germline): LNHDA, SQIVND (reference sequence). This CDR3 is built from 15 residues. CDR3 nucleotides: TGTGCCAGTAAAGATCCGGGACAGGCATACACTGAAGCTTTCTTT. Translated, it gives CASKDPGQAYTEAFF.

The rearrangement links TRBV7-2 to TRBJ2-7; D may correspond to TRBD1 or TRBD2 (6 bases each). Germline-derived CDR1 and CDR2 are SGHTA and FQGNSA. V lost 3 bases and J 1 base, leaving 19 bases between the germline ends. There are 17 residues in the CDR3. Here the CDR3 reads CASSFGPGRGLSYEQYF. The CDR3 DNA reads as TGTGCCAGCAGCTTCGGCCCGGGCAGGGGACTTTCCTACGAGCAGTACTTC.

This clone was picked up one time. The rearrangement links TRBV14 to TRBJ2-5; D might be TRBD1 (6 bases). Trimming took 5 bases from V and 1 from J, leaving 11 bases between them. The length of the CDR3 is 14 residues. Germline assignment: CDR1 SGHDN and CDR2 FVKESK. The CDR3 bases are TGTGCCAGCAGCTGGACAGCACCCCAAGAGACCCAGTACTTC. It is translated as CASSWTAPQETQYF.

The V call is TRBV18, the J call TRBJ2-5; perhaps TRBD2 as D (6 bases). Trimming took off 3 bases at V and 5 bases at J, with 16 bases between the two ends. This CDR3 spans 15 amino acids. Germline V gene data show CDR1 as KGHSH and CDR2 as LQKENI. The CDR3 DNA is TGTGCCAGCTCACCCCCGGCGGGGCGTCGGGAGACCCAGTACTTC. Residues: CASSPPAGRRETQYF.

The CDR3 loop is CASSPIEGVRYGYTF. Written as DNA, the CDR3 is TGTGCCAGCAGCCCGATCGAGGGGGTTCGGTATGGCTACACCTTC. V gene TRBV7-9 combines with J gene TRBJ1-2; TRBD1 might be the D (6 bases). The CDR3 is made up of 15 amino acids. Germline-derived CDR1 and CDR2 are SEHNR and FQNEAQ (reference sequence). Trimming took off 5 bases at V and 5 bases at J, with 18 bases between the two ends.

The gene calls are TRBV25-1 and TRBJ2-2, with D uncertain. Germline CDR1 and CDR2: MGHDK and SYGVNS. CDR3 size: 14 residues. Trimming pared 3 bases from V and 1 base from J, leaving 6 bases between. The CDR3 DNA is TGTGCCAGCAGTGATAGGAAGAACACCGGGGAGCTGTTTTTT. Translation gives CASSDRKNTGELFF.

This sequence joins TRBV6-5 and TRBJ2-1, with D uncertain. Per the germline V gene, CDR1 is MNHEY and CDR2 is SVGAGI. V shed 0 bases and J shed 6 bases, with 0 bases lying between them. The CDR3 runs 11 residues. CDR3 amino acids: CASSYSNEQFF. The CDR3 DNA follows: TGTGCCAGCAGTTACTCCAATGAGCAGTTCTTC.

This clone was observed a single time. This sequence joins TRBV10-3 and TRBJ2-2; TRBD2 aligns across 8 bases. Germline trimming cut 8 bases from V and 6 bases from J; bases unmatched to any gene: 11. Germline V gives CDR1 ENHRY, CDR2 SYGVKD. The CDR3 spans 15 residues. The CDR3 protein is CAIGPERGLAGELFF. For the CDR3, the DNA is TGTGCCATCGGCCCGGAGCGGGGGCTGGCCGGGGAGCTGTTTTTT.

As DNA, the CDR3 is TGTGCCAGCAGCGTAGGCAACACGAACACTGAAGCTTTCTTT. Protein: CASSVGNTNTEAFF. The chain combines TRBV9 with TRBJ1-1; D unclear. This CDR3 region has 14 residues. The germline V gene encodes CDR1 SGDLS and CDR2 YYNGEE. V was trimmed by 0 bases and J by 1 base, leaving 7 bases between them.